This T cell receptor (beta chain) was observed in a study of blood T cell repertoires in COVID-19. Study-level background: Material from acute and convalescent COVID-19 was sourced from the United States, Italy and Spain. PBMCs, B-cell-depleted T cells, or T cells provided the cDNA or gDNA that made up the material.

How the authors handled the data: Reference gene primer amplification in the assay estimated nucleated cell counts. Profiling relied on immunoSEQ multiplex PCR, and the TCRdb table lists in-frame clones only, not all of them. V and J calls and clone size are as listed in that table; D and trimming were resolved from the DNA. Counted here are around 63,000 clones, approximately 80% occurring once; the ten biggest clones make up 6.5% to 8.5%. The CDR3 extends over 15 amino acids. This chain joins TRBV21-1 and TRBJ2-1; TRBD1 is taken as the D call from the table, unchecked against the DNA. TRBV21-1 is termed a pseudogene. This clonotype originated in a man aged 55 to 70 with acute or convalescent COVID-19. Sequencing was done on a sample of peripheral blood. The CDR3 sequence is CASRSTGGAYNEQFF. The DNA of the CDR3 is TGTGCCAGCAGATCGACAGGGGGGGCCTACAATGAGCAGTTCTTC.